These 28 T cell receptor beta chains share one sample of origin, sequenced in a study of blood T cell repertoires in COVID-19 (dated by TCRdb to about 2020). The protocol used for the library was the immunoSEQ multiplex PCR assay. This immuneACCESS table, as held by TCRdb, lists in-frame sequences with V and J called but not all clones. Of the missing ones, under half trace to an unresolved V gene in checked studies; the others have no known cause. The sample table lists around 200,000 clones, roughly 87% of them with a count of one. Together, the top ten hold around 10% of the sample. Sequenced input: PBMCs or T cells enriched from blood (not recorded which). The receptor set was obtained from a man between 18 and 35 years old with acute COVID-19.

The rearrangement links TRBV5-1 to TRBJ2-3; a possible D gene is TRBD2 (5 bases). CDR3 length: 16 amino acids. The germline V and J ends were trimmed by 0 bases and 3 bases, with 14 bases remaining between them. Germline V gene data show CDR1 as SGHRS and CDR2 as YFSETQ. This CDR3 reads CASSLALGRGTDTQYF. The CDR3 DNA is TGCGCCAGCAGCTTGGCGTTAGGGAGAGGGACAGATACGCAGTATTTT. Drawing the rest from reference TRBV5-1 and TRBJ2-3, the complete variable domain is KAGVTQTPRYLIKTRGQQVTLSCSPISGHRSVSWYQQTPGQGLQFLFEYFSETQRNKGNFPGRFSGRQFSNSRSEMNVSTLELGDSALYLCASSLALGRGTDTQYFGPGTRLTVL.

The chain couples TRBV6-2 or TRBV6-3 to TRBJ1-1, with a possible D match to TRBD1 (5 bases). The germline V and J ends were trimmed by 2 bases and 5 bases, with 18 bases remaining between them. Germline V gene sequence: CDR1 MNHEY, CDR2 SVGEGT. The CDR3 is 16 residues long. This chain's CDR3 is CASSYHLGGRKTEAFF. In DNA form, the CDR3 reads TGTGCCAGCAGTTACCATCTCGGGGGGAGAAAGACTGAAGCTTTCTTT.

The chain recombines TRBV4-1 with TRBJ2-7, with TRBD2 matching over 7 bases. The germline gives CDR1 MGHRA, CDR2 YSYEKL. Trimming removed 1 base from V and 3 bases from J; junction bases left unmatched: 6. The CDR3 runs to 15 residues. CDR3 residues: CASSQASGDLYEQYF. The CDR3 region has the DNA TGCGCCAGCAGCCAAGCTAGCGGAGACCTCTACGAGCAGTACTTC.

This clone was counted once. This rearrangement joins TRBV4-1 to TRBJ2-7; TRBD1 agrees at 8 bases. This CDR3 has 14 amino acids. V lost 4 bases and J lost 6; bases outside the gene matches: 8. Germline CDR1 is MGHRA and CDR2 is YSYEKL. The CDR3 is CASSLISQGAEQYF. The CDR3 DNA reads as TGCGCCAGCAGCCTCATCTCTCAGGGGGCCGAGCAGTACTTC.

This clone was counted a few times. The CDR3 DNA is TGTGCCAGCAGTGGGATGGGCCAGGGCCAAGAGACCCAGTACTTC. It yields the protein CASSGMGQGQETQYF. The rearrangement links TRBV28 to TRBJ2-5; D possibly corresponds to TRBD1 (5 bases). Germline CDR1 MDHEN, CDR2 SYDVKM. The CDR3 spans 15 residues. Between the trimmed V and J ends, which lost 5 bases and 1 base, there was a span of 14 bases.

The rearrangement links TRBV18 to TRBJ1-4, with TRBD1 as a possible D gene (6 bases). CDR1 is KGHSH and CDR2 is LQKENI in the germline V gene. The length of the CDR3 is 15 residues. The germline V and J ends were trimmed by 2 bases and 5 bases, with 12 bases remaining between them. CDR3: CASSPKDSSNEKLFF. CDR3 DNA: TGTGCCAGCTCACCAAAGGACAGCTCAAATGAAAAACTGTTTTTT.

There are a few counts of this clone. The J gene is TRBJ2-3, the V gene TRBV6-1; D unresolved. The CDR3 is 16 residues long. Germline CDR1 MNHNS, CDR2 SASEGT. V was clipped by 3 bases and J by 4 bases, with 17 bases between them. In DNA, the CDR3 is TGTGCCAGCAGTGACGACATAGTTAGAGTATCAGATACGCAGTATTTT. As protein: CASSDDIVRVSDTQYF.

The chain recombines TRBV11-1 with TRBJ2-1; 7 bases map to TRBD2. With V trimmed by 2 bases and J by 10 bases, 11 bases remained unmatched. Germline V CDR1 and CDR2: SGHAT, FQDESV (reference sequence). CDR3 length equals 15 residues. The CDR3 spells CASSLSGTLKGEQFF. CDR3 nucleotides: TGTGCCAGCAGCTTAAGCGGGACCTTGAAGGGGGAGCAGTTCTTC.

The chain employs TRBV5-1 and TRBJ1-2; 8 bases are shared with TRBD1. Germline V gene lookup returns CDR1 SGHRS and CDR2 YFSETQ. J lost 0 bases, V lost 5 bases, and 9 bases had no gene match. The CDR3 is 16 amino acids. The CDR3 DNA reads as TGCGCCAGCAGAACGGACCAGGGGGCGACTAACTATGGCTACACCTTC. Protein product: CASRTDQGATNYGYTF.

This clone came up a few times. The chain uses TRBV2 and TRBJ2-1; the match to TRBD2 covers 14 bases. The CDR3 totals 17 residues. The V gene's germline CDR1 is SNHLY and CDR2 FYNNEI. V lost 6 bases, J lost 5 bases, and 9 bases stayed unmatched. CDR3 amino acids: CASRVTGTSGRNNEQFF. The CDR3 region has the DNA TGTGCCAGCAGAGTTACAGGGACTAGCGGGAGAAACAATGAGCAGTTCTTC.

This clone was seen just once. In DNA form, the CDR3 reads TGTGCCACCAGTGACCCGGGACTAGCGGGGTCTAGCTCCTACAATGAGCAGTTCTTC. Translating it yields CATSDPGLAGSSSYNEQFF. The genes are TRBV24-1 and TRBJ2-1; 13 bases match TRBD2. This CDR3 is 19 amino acids long. From germline, CDR1 is KGHDR and CDR2 SFDVKD. Losses at the gene ends were 4 bases for V and 0 bases for J; bases not matched to a gene: 8.

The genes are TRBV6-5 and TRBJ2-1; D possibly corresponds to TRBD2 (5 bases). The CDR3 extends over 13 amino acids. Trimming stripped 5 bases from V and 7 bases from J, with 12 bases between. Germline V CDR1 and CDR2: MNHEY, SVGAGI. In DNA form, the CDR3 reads TGTGCCAGCAGTCCCGGGCCGGGGAATGAGCAGTTCTTC. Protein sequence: CASSPGPGNEQFF.

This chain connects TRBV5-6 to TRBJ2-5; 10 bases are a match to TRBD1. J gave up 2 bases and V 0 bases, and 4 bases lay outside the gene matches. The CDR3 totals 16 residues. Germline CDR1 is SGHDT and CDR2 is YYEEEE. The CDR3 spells CASSLGRTGGQETQYF. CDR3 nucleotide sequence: TGTGCCAGCAGCTTGGGACGGACAGGGGGGCAAGAGACCCAGTACTTC.

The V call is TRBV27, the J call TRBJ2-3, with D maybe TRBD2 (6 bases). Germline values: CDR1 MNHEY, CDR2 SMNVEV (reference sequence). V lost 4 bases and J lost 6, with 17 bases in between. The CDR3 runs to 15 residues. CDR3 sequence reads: CASSSSGRPSDTQYF. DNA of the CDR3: TGTGCCAGCAGTTCCTCGGGGAGGCCCTCGGATACGCAGTATTTT.

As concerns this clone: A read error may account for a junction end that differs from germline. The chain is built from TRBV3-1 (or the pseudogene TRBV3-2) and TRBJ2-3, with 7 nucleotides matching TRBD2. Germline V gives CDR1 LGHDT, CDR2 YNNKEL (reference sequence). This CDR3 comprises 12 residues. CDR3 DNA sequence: TGTGCCAGCAGCCAGGGTGGACTAGTGATCCATTTT. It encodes CASSQGGLVIHF.

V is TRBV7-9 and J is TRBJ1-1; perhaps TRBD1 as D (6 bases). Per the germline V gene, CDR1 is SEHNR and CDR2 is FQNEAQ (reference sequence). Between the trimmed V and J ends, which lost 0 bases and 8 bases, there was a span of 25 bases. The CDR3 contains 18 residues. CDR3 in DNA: TGTGCCAGCAGCTTAGCGGAGGTGCGGGGGCGCAATGTGGCGGAAGCTTTCTTT. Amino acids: CASSLAEVRGRNVAEAFF.

CDR3 DNA: TGTGCCAGCTGCGGCAGTTTAAGAACCTACGAGCAGTACTTC. This translates into CASCGSLRTYEQYF. The V gene is TRBV5-6, the J gene TRBJ2-7; D unresolved. The germline V gene encodes CDR1 SGHDT and CDR2 YYEEEE. This CDR3 spans 14 amino acids. V lost 7 bases and J 2 bases, leaving 16 bases between the germline ends.

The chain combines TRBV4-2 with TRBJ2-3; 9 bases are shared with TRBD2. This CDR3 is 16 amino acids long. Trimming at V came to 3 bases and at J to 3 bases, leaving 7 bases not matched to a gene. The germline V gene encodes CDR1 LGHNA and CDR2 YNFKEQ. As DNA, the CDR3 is TGTGCCAGCAGCCACAATAGCGGGAGCGATACAGATACGCAGTATTTT. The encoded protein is CASSHNSGSDTDTQYF.

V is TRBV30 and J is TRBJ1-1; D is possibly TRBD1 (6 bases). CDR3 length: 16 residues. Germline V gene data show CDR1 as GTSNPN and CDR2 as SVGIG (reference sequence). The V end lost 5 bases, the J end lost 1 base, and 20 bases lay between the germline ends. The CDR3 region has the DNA TGTGCCTGGGGCCTCGGGGGGGGCGGAACGAACACTGAAGCTTTCTTT. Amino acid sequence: CAWGLGGGGTNTEAFF.

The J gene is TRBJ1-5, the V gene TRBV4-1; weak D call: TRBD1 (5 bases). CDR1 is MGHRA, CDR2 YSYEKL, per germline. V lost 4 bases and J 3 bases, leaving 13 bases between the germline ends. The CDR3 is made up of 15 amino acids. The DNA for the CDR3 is TGCGCCAGCAGCCCATATCAGGGAACCAATCAGCCCCAGCATTTT. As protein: CASSPYQGTNQPQHF.

CDR3 sequence (DNA): TGTGCCAGCAGTTTTGGCGCTAGCGGGAGGGAAATAGGAACCTACGAGCAGTACTTC. Its protein is CASSFGASGREIGTYEQYF. The chain joins TRBV27 to TRBJ2-7; the match to TRBD2 covers 12 bases. Per the germline V gene, CDR1 is MNHEY and CDR2 is SMNVEV (reference sequence). This CDR3 comprises 19 residues. Trimming at V came to 3 bases and at J to 2 bases, leaving 14 bases not matched to a gene.

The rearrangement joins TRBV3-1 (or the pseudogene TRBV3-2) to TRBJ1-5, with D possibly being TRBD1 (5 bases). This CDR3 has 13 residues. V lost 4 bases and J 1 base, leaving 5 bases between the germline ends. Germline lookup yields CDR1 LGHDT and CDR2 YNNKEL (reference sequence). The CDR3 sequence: CASSRGSNQPQHF. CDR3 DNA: TGTGCCAGCAGCCGGGGCAGCAATCAGCCCCAGCATTTT.

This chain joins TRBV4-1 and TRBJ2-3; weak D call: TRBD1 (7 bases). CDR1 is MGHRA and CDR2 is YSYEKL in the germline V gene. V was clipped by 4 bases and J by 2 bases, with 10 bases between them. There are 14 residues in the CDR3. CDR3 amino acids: CASSPGGLTDTQYF. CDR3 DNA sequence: TGCGCCAGCAGCCCAGGGGGACTCACAGATACGCAGTATTTT.

DNA for the CDR3: TGTGCCAGCAGTGGGGTTCGCGGCAACTCCTACGAGCAGTACTTC. This gives the protein CASSGVRGNSYEQYF. The chain has TRBV2 and TRBJ2-7; D not certain. Germline V gives CDR1 SNHLY, CDR2 FYNNEI. The CDR3 runs to 15 residues. The V gene lost 4 bases and the J gene lost 0 bases, with 13 bases spanning the gap.

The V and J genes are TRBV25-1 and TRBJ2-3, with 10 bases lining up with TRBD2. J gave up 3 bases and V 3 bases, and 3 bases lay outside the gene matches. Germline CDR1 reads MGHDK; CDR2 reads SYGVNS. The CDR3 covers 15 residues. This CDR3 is CASSDLAGVTDTQYF. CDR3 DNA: TGTGCCAGCAGTGATCTAGCGGGAGTGACAGATACGCAGTATTTT.

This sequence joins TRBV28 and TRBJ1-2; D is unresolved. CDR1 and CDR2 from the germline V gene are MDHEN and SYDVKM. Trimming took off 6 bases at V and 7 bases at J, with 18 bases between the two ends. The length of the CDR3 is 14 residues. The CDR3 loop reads CASSPGTAGGGYTF. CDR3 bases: TGTGCCAGCAGCCCCGGCACAGCGGGTGGTGGCTACACCTTC.

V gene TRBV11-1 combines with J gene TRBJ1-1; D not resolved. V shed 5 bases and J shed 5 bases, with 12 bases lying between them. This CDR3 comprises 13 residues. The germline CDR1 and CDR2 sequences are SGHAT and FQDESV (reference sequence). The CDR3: CASSTPGETEAFF. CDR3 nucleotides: TGTGCCAGCAGCACACCGGGTGAAACTGAAGCTTTCTTT.

The CDR3 loop is CASSQDLGLAGRTDTQYF. CDR3 in DNA: TGTGCCAGCAGCCAAGATCTCGGGCTAGCGGGGCGCACAGATACGCAGTATTTT. The rearrangement joins TRBV4-2 to TRBJ2-3; TRBD2 matches at 9 bases. Germline V gives CDR1 LGHNA, CDR2 YNFKEQ. J lost 1 base, V lost 0 bases, and 8 bases had no gene match. This CDR3 region has 18 residues.